The T cell receptor (beta chain) under discussion was sequenced for a study of T cell changes during pregnancy in multiple sclerosis. This table comes from immunoSEQ multiplex PCR, and its TCRdb copy is limited to in-frame clones, with some not included. The sample shows fewer than 100,000 clones, about 89% of them seen only once. This clonotype was sampled from a female donor with multiple sclerosis, enrolled in a pregnancy study. The sequencing here drew on peripheral blood, taken before pregnancy.

CDR3 in DNA: TGCGCCAGCAGCCCGGGACAGCCCGGGACCTACGAGCAGTACTTC. Translating it yields CASSPGQPGTYEQYF. The J gene is TRBJ2-7, the V gene TRBV5-1; 7 nucleotides align to TRBD1. CDR1 SGHRS and CDR2 YFSETQ come from the germline V gene. Unmatched junction bases numbered 9, after V lost 4 bases and J lost 2 bases. CDR3 length: 15 amino acids.